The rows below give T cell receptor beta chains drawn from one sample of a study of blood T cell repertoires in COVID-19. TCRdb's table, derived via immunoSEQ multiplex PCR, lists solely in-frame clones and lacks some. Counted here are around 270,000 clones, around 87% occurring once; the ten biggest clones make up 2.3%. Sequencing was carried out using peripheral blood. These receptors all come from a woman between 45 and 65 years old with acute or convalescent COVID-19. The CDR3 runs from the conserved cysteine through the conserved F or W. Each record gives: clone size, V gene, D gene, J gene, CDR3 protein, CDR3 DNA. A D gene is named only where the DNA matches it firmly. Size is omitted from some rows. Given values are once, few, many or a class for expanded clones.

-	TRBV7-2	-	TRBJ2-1	CASSLRLTPYNEQFF	TGTGCCAGCAGCTTAAGACTAACACCCTACAATGAGCAGTTCTTC
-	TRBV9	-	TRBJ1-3	CASSVSFGSSGNTIYF	TGTGCCAGCAGCGTATCATTCGGGAGCTCTGGAAACACCATATATTTT
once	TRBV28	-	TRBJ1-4	CASLLGGAEEKLFF	TGTGCCAGCCTGTTGGGGGGGGCCGAGGAAAAACTGTTTTTT
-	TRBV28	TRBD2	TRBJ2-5	CASSSLLAGETQYF	TGTGCCAGCAGTTCTTTACTAGCGGGAGAGACCCAGTACTTC
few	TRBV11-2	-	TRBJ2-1	CASSFVDWMAYNEQFF	TGTGCCAGCAGCTTCGTGGACTGGATGGCCTACAATGAGCAGTTCTTC
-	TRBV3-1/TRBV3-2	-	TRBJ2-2	CASSQDEALNGELFF	TGTGCCAGCAGCCAAGATGAGGCTCTTAACGGGGAGCTGTTTTTT
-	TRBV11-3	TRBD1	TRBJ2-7	CASSPGTDYEQYF	TGTGCCAGCAGCCCCGGGACAGACTACGAGCAGTACTTC
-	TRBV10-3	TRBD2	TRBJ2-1	CAISDSGSGSGDEQFF	TGTGCCATCAGTGATTCAGGGAGCGGGAGTGGGGATGAGCAGTTCTTC
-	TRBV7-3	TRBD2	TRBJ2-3	CASSLGLAGSDTQYF	TGTGCCAGCAGCCTGGGTCTAGCGGGTTCAGATACGCAGTATTTT
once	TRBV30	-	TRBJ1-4	CAWSVTSGRTFF	TGTGCCTGGAGTGTTACCTCAGGGCGAACGTTTTTT
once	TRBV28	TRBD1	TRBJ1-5	CASSGPPDRGYSYSNQPQHF	TGTGCCAGCAGCGGCCCCCCGGACAGGGGTTATTCTTATAGCAATCAGCCCCAGCATTTT
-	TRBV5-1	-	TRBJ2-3	CASSSSGGTDTQYF	TGCGCCAGCAGCTCTTCAGGGGGCACAGATACGCAGTATTTT
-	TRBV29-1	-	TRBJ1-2	CSVAAANYGYTF	TGCAGCGTTGCGGCGGCGAACTATGGCTACACCTTC
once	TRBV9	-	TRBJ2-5	CASSAGTRQETQYF	TGTGCCAGCAGCGCCGGGACACGACAAGAGACCCAGTACTTC
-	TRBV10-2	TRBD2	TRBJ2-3	CASSEWLAGAEDTQYF	TGCGCCAGCAGTGAGTGGCTAGCGGGAGCAGAAGATACGCAGTATTTT
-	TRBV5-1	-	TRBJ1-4	CASSLGGVYEKLFF	TGCGCCAGCAGCTTAGGAGGAGTTTATGAAAAACTGTTTTTT
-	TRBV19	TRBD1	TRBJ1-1	CASSKGTGGTEAFF	TGTGCCAGTAGTAAAGGTACAGGGGGGACTGAAGCTTTCTTT
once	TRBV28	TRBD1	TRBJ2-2	CASRRGQGELFF	TGTGCCAGCAGGAGGGGACAGGGGGAGCTGTTTTTT
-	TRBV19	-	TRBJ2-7	CASSIDSSYEQYF	TGTGCCAGTAGTATAGACAGCTCCTACGAGCAGTACTTC
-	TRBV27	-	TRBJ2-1	CASSYPEGKQFF	TGTGCCAGCAGTTACCCTGAGGGAAAGCAGTTCTTC
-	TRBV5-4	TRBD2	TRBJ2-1	CASSPLAGVDEQFF	TGTGCCAGCAGCCCCTTAGCGGGAGTGGATGAGCAGTTCTTC
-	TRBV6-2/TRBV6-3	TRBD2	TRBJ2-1	CASSRQSTSGRDYNEQFF	TGTGCCAGCAGCCGCCAATCGACTAGCGGGAGGGACTACAATGAGCAGTTCTTC
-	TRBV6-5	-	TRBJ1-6	CASSYSILYTGPLHF	TGTGCCAGCAGTTACTCGATATTATATACGGGACCCCTCCACTTT
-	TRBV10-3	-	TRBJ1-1	CAISGTGNAEAFF	TGTGCCATCAGTGGAACAGGGAACGCTGAAGCTTTCTTT
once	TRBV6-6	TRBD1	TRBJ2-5	CASSTWTGTETQYF	TGTGCCAGCAGTACCTGGACAGGGACGGAGACCCAGTACTTC
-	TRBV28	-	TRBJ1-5	CASSPNQPQHF	TGTGCCAGCAGTCCTAATCAGCCCCAGCATTTT
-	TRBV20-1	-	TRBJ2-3	CSVPSSDTQYF	TGCAGTGTCCCCAGTTCAGATACGCAGTATTTT
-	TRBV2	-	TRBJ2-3	CASSSYTDTQYF	TGTGCCAGTAGTTCCTACACAGATACGCAGTATTTT
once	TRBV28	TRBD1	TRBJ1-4	CASSLQGAGNEKLFF	TGTGCCAGCAGTCTACAGGGGGCAGGAAATGAAAAACTGTTTTTT